The rows below give T cell receptor beta chains drawn from one sample of a study of cytomegalovirus exposure and HLA in healthy donors. Sequenced by immunoSEQ multiplex PCR; TCRdb stores in-frame clones only, minus some. The sample lists fewer than 200,000 clones; about three quarters were seen once. The sequenced sample consisted of PBMCs. These receptors originate from a female donor in good health and CMV-seronegative. The CDR3 runs from the conserved cysteine through the conserved F or W. D genes are given only for firm matches. For some rows the clone size is stated as once, few or many, or as a class when expanded; others skip it.

d_gene,abundance,j_gene,v_gene,CDR3aa,CDR3nt
NA,NA,TRBJ2-3,TRBV30,CAWEQEPGDTQYF,TGTGCCTGGGAACAGGAACCGGGAGATACGCAGTATTTT
NA,NA,TRBJ2-1,TRBV11-3,CASSLGGALPNNEQFF,TGTGCCAGCAGCTTAGGCGGGGCTCTCCCGAACAATGAGCAGTTCTTC
NA,once,TRBJ2-3,TRBV11-1,CASSWGLASTDTQYF,TGTGCCAGCAGCTGGGGGCTGGCTAGCACAGATACGCAGTATTTT
NA,NA,TRBJ2-1,TRBV4-3,CASSQDRSSSYNEQFF,TGCGCCAGCAGCCAAGATCGGTCTAGCTCCTACAATGAGCAGTTCTTC
NA,NA,TRBJ2-2,TRBV6-1,CASKEGNAGELFF,TGTGCCAGCAAGGAGGGGAACGCCGGGGAGCTGTTTTTT
TRBD2,NA,TRBJ2-7,TRBV30,CAWSGGSRYEQYF,TGTGCCTGGAGTGGCGGGAGTAGATACGAGCAGTACTTC
TRBD1,NA,TRBJ2-7,TRBV6-5,CASSGLGTGAWGQYF,TGTGCCAGCAGTGGCCTTGGGACAGGGGCTTGGGGGCAGTACTTC
TRBD1,NA,TRBJ2-2,TRBV5-1,CASSGTGDNTGELFF,TGCGCCAGCAGCGGAACAGGGGACAACACCGGGGAGCTGTTTTTT
NA,NA,TRBJ2-7,TRBV5-6,CASSRQGEFYEQYF,TGTGCCAGCAGCCGGCAGGGTGAGTTCTACGAGCAGTACTTC
NA,NA,TRBJ2-5,TRBV7-3,CASSVLPGFQETQYF,TGTGCCAGCAGCGTCCTACCAGGCTTCCAAGAGACCCAGTACTTC
NA,NA,TRBJ2-7,TRBV19,CASSLRGPTYEQYF,TGTGCCAGTAGTCTCAGGGGCCCCACCTACGAGCAGTACTTC
NA,NA,TRBJ2-2,TRBV28,CASSTGAGDTGELFF,TGTGCCAGCAGTACCGGGGCAGGGGACACCGGGGAGCTGTTTTTT
TRBD2,once,TRBJ2-1,TRBV9,CASSVGSGGLAGGKRSYNEQFF,TGTGCCAGCAGCGTAGGATCGGGGGGACTAGCGGGAGGAAAAAGGTCCTACAATGAGCAGTTCTTC
NA,NA,TRBJ2-1,TRBV2,CASSSTMGQFF,TGTGCCAGCAGTTCGACAATGGGGCAGTTCTTC
TRBD2,NA,TRBJ2-1,TRBV4-1,CASSQQLALGSSYNEQFF,TGCGCCAGCAGCCAACAACTAGCGTTGGGAAGCTCCTACAATGAGCAGTTCTTC
TRBD1,NA,TRBJ2-2,TRBV4-3,CATSDRDRTTGELFF,TGCGCCACCAGCGACAGGGATAGGACGACCGGGGAGCTGTTTTTT
NA,NA,TRBJ1-2,TRBV9,CASSGLSGYGYTF,TGTGCCAGCAGCGGACTATCGGGCTATGGCTACACCTTC
TRBD2,NA,TRBJ2-5,TRBV11-2,CASSLRLAGPQETQYF,TGTGCCAGCAGCTTGAGACTAGCGGGCCCCCAAGAGACCCAGTACTTC
TRBD1,once,TRBJ2-5,TRBV6-1,CASSEALTGAVWVTQYF,TGTGCCAGCAGTGAAGCGCTGACAGGGGCCGTTTGGGTGACCCAGTACTTC
NA,few,TRBJ2-7,TRBV4-2,CASSQGHSYEQYF,TGTGCCAGCAGCCAAGGTCACAGTTACGAGCAGTACTTC
TRBD2,few,TRBJ2-3,TRBV11-1,CASSLGTSGRIRDTQYF,TGTGCCAGCAGCTTAGGAACTAGCGGGAGGATTAGGGATACGCAGTATTTT
TRBD1,NA,TRBJ1-2,TRBV15,CATSRSSGTGRRAGYTF,TGTGCCACCAGCAGAAGCAGCGGGACAGGGAGAAGAGCGGGCTACACCTTC
NA,NA,TRBJ2-7,TRBV7-9,CASSLQGFQQYF,TGTGCCAGCAGCTTACAGGGTTTTCAGCAGTACTTC
TRBD1,NA,TRBJ2-1,TRBV9,CANRLRDRRRQGLYNEQFF,TGTGCCAACCGTTTACGGGACAGGCGAAGGCAGGGATTATACAATGAGCAGTTCTTC
NA,NA,TRBJ1-3,TRBV11-2,CASLATPGNTIYF,TGTGCCAGCCTGGCGACACCTGGAAACACCATATATTTT
TRBD1,NA,TRBJ2-3,TRBV5-1,CASRTGQGNTQYF,TGCGCCAGCAGGACGGGACAGGGGAATACGCAGTATTTT
NA,NA,TRBJ2-7,TRBV21-1,CASSTPVDRSTYEQYF,TGTGCCAGCAGCACCCCCGTGGACAGGTCGACCTACGAGCAGTACTTC
NA,few,TRBJ2-3,TRBV7-2,CASRRADTQYF,TGTGCCAGCAGGAGGGCAGATACGCAGTATTTT
TRBD1,few,TRBJ1-1,TRBV28,CASSPTGQSDTEAFF,TGTGCCAGCAGTCCGACGGGACAGTCGGACACTGAAGCTTTCTTT
TRBD1,NA,TRBJ2-5,TRBV4-2,CASSQSGQGGSETQYF,TGTGCCAGCAGCCAAAGCGGACAGGGAGGTTCGGAGACCCAGTACTTC
TRBD2,NA,TRBJ2-3,TRBV9,CASSVDGGGLFSDTQYF,TGTGCCAGCAGCGTAGACGGGGGGGGCCTCTTTTCAGATACGCAGTATTTT
NA,NA,TRBJ1-5,TRBV23-1,CASSQSRRRASNQPQHF,TGCGCCAGCAGTCAATCGAGGCGCAGGGCAAGCAATCAGCCCCAGCATTTT
NA,NA,TRBJ1-2,TRBV9,CASSVDGGYGYTF,TGTGCCAGCAGCGTAGACGGGGGCTATGGCTACACCTTC
TRBD1,NA,TRBJ2-2,TRBV10-3,CATWTGNTGELFF,TGTGCCACCTGGACAGGAAACACCGGGGAGCTGTTTTTT
NA,NA,TRBJ1-4,TRBV28,CASSLYGQSLANEKLFF,TGTGCCAGCAGTTTATATGGACAGAGCCTAGCTAATGAAAAACTGTTTTTT
NA,few,TRBJ2-2,TRBV5-8,CASSKGQNTGELFF,TGTGCCAGCAGCAAGGGACAGAACACCGGGGAGCTGTTTTTT
TRBD1,few,TRBJ2-4,TRBV11-1,CASSAKRTGVKNIQYF,TGTGCCAGCAGCGCCAAGAGGACAGGAGTCAAAAACATTCAGTACTTC
TRBD1,NA,TRBJ2-1,TRBV10-1,CASSPGQGNNEQFF,TGCGCCAGCAGTCCGGGACAGGGTAACAATGAGCAGTTCTTC
TRBD2,few,TRBJ2-4,TRBV19,CASRGLGDKNIQYF,TGTGCCAGTAGGGGACTAGGAGACAAAAACATTCAGTACTTC
TRBD1,NA,TRBJ1-5,TRBV7-2,CASSLGDSYQPQHF,TGTGCCAGCAGCTTAGGGGACAGTTATCAGCCCCAGCATTTT
NA,NA,TRBJ1-1,TRBV2,CATSVEGSNTEAFF,TGTGCCACCAGTGTTGAGGGATCAAACACTGAAGCTTTCTTT
TRBD2,NA,TRBJ2-1,TRBV7-6,CASSSSGGEQFF,TGTGCCAGCAGCTCTAGCGGGGGTGAGCAGTTCTTC
NA,NA,TRBJ2-7,TRBV4-2,CASSQATSYEQYF,TGTGCCAGCAGCCAAGCGACTAGTTACGAGCAGTACTTC
NA,once,TRBJ1-2,TRBV5-5,CASSLESDIYGYTF,TGTGCCAGCAGCTTGGAGTCAGATATCTATGGCTACACCTTC
TRBD2,NA,TRBJ2-7,TRBV25-1,CASSLGTSGVTYEQYF,TGTGCCAGCAGTCTCGGGACTAGCGGGGTGACCTACGAGCAGTACTTC
TRBD2,few,TRBJ2-5,TRBV9,CASSIAGGGETQYF,TGTGCCAGCAGCATCGCGGGGGGAGGAGAGACCCAGTACTTC
TRBD1,NA,TRBJ1-6,TRBV7-2,CASSLAPRTGWTDSPLHF,TGTGCCAGCAGCTTAGCCCCCCGGACAGGGTGGACGGATTCACCCCTCCACTTT
TRBD1,NA,TRBJ1-4,TRBV6-6,CASSYFPGQAAEKLFF,TGTGCCAGCAGTTACTTCCCGGGACAGGCGGCTGAAAAACTGTTTTTT
NA,few,TRBJ2-5,TRBV9,CASSVDGGETQYF,TGTGCCAGCAGCGTAGACGGGGGAGAGACCCAGTACTTC
TRBD1,NA,TRBJ1-2,TRBV4-3,CASSTGTGVYGYTF,TGCGCCAGCAGCACCGGGACAGGGGTCTATGGCTACACCTTC
TRBD1,few,TRBJ2-1,TRBV2,CARGQEASEQFF,TGTGCCAGGGGACAGGAGGCCTCCGAGCAGTTCTTC
NA,NA,TRBJ2-7,TRBV7-2,CASSLESGGGYEQYF,TGTGCCAGCAGCTTAGAGTCAGGGGGAGGTTACGAGCAGTACTTC
NA,NA,TRBJ1-5,TRBV28,CASRSFRGQPQHF,TGTGCCAGCAGATCGTTCAGGGGTCAGCCCCAGCATTTT